The clone carrying this TCR beta chain has ten or more counts. The antigen is unknown. With 10-nucleotide random UMIs, 5'RACE was used to make the cDNA. Over 160 million TCR-beta sequences from 15-18 subjects came from every sequencing run. TCRdb ran MiXCR on the 5' RACE reads and lists one entry per CDR3 protein. The sample comprises 50,000 or so distinct CDR3 sequences, 10% of which are singletons, and about 20% rests with the top ten. The unsorted libraries were made from 2 million PBMCs kept at -80 C. This sample stems from a study of neurological immune-mediated disorders. The study, taken as a whole, reports: The level of TCR clonal expansion was highest in patients with HTLV-1-associated myelopathy and lowest in multiple sclerosis, where it fell below the level seen in healthy controls.

The sample taken for sequencing was PBMCs. The receptor was derived from a woman between 40 and 50 years old with HTLV-1-associated myelopathy (HAM/TSP).

The DNA of the CDR3 is TGTGCCAGCAGCTTAAGTAGCGGGGGGCAGAATGAGCAGTTCTTC. This translates into CASSLSSGGQNEQFF. The chain links TRBV7-2 to TRBJ2-1; 10 bases map to TRBD2. The germline gives CDR1 SGHTA, CDR2 FQGNSA. The length of the CDR3 is 15 residues. The V and J ends lost 2 bases and 7 bases, in that order; junction bases with no gene match: 5.